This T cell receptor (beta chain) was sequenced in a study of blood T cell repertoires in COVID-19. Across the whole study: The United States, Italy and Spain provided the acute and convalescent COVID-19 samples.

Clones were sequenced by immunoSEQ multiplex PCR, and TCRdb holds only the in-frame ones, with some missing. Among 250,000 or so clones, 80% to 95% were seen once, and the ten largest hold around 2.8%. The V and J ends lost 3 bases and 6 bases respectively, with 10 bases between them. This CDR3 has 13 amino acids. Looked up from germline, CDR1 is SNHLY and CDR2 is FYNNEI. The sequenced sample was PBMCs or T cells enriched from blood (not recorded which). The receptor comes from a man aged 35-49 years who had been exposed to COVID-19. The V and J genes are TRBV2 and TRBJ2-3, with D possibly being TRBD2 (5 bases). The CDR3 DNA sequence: TGTGCCAGCAGTGACCGGAGGAGCGATACGCAGTATTTT. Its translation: CASSDRRSDTQYF. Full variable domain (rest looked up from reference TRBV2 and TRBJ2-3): EPEVTQTPSHQVTQMGQEVILRCVPISNHLYFYWYRQILGQKVEFLVSFYNNEISEKSEIFDDQFSVERPDGSNFTLKIRSTKLEDSAMYFCASSDRRSDTQYFGPGTRLTVL.